Judged by abundance, the clone carrying this T cell receptor beta chain is medium-sized. This specimen comes from a study of radiation and T cells in renal cell carcinoma. Here immunoSEQ multiplex PCR was the method, and the copy in TCRdb shows in-frame clones only, minus some. The repertoire consists of about 14,000 clones, with about 56% occurring once and the leading ten covering roughly 11%. Treatment given: treatment-naive control, cytoreductive nephrectomy. This renal cell carcinoma was of the clear cell type. Control tumors came from a handful of females and 11 males, aged 40 to 82. This clonotype was obtained from a man aged 50 to 60 with renal cell carcinoma. The sample consisted of tumor tissue, taken from a patient whose treatment was nephrectomy without radiotherapy.

In nucleotides, the CDR3 is TGTGCCAGCAGCTACTCCGCGGAACTTAACTATGGCTACACCTTC. Protein: CASSYSAELNYGYTF. V usage is TRBV5-4 and J usage is TRBJ1-2; D not resolved. CDR1 SGHNT and CDR2 YYREEE come from the germline V gene (reference sequence). CDR3 length: 15 amino acids. V was shortened by 3 bases and J by 1 base, with 13 bases between the two germline ends. Supplemented by reference TRBV5-4 and TRBJ1-2, the full variable domain reads ETGVTQSPTHLIKTRGQQVTLRCSSQSGHNTVSWYQQALGQGPQFIFQYYREEENGRGNFPPRFSGLQFPNYSSELNVNALELDDSALYLCASSYSAELNYGYTFGSGTRLTVV.